Listed below are T cell receptor beta chains from one sample, sequenced in a study of cytotoxic CD8 clonotypes in ibrutinib-treated CLL. Method: immunoSEQ multiplex PCR; TCRdb's copy keeps in-frame clones and lacks some. The data contain over 140,000 clones, approximately 80% of them singletons. The sequences come from PBMCs, collected after 36 months of ibrutinib treatment. The source is a human donor with chronic lymphocytic leukemia. CDR3s include the opening cysteine and the closing phenylalanine or tryptophan. Fields, in order: J gene, V gene, D gene, clone size, CDR3 DNA, CDR3 protein. The D gene is left open where the match is weak. Not all rows give a size; the values are once, few, many and, for expanded clones, a class.

J gene: TRBJ2-3; V gene: TRBV13; D gene: TRBD2; clone size: .; CDR3 DNA: TGTGCCAGCAGCTTAACTAGCGGGGGGATTGTAGATACGCAGTATTTT; CDR3 protein: CASSLTSGGIVDTQYF
J gene: TRBJ2-5; V gene: TRBV18; D gene: .; clone size: .; CDR3 DNA: TGTGCCAGCTCACCACCAGGGGGGGAGACCCAGTACTTC; CDR3 protein: CASSPPGGETQYF
J gene: TRBJ2-3; V gene: TRBV7-2; D gene: TRBD2; clone size: .; CDR3 DNA: TGTGCCAGCAGACTAGCGGGGGGTAACACAGATACGCAGTATTTT; CDR3 protein: CASRLAGGNTDTQYF
J gene: TRBJ2-2; V gene: TRBV5-5; D gene: TRBD1; clone size: .; CDR3 DNA: TGTGCCAGCACCCTACTTCCGGGACAGCCAAATACCGGGGAGCTGTTTTTT; CDR3 protein: CASTLLPGQPNTGELFF
J gene: TRBJ2-2; V gene: TRBV4-1; D gene: TRBD2; clone size: .; CDR3 DNA: TGCGCCAGCAGCCAAGCCAATAGCGGGAGGTTCACCGGGGAGCTGTTTTTT; CDR3 protein: CASSQANSGRFTGELFF
J gene: TRBJ1-1; V gene: TRBV4-2; D gene: .; clone size: few; CDR3 DNA: TGTGCCAGCAGCCCGACAGGATCCTCTGAAGCTTTCTTT; CDR3 protein: CASSPTGSSEAFF
J gene: TRBJ1-2; V gene: TRBV5-4; D gene: .; clone size: .; CDR3 DNA: TGTGCCAGCAGCTTGGCAGGGGCTGGCTATGGCTACACCTTC; CDR3 protein: CASSLAGAGYGYTF
J gene: TRBJ2-5; V gene: TRBV30; D gene: .; clone size: .; CDR3 DNA: TGTGCCTGGACCGAGGGAAGGGGGTCCGAGACCCAGTACTTC; CDR3 protein: CAWTEGRGSETQYF
J gene: TRBJ1-4; V gene: TRBV6-5; D gene: .; clone size: .; CDR3 DNA: TGTGCCAGCAGTCGAGGACTGGCAAGGGAAAAACTGTTTTTT; CDR3 protein: CASSRGLAREKLFF
J gene: TRBJ1-5; V gene: TRBV28; D gene: .; clone size: .; CDR3 DNA: TGTGCCAGCAGGGACAGTCGCAATCAGCCCCAGCATTTT; CDR3 protein: CASRDSRNQPQHF
J gene: TRBJ1-1; V gene: TRBV28; D gene: .; clone size: .; CDR3 DNA: TGTGCCAGCAGTTTCGGCATCAGCTCGCTGAACACTGAAGCTTTCTTT; CDR3 protein: CASSFGISSLNTEAFF
J gene: TRBJ1-1; V gene: TRBV28; D gene: .; clone size: .; CDR3 DNA: TGTGCCAGCAGTTTTCGGACAGTCTTATATGGTATGAACACTGAAGCTTTCTTT; CDR3 protein: CASSFRTVLYGMNTEAFF
J gene: TRBJ2-7; V gene: TRBV4-1; D gene: .; clone size: .; CDR3 DNA: TGCGCCAGCAGCCCGACTTTCCCCCGAGACAGAAATAGGGAGCAGTACTTC; CDR3 protein: CASSPTFPRDRNREQYF
J gene: TRBJ1-5; V gene: TRBV6-1; D gene: TRBD1; clone size: .; CDR3 DNA: TGTGCCAGCATCGGGACAGGGTTTCAGCCCCAGCATTTT; CDR3 protein: CASIGTGFQPQHF
J gene: TRBJ2-1; V gene: TRBV5-1; D gene: .; clone size: .; CDR3 DNA: TGCGCCAGCAGCTTGGGGGGGACGTACTCCTACAATGAGCAGTTCTTC; CDR3 protein: CASSLGGTYSYNEQFF
J gene: TRBJ2-1; V gene: TRBV5-1; D gene: TRBD2; clone size: .; CDR3 DNA: TGCGCCAGCAAAGCGGGGGCTAGCGGGGATAACAATGAGCAGTTCTTC; CDR3 protein: CASKAGASGDNNEQFF
J gene: TRBJ2-5; V gene: TRBV5-4; D gene: TRBD1; clone size: .; CDR3 DNA: TGTGCCAGCAGCTTACGACAGGGAGAGACCCAGTACTTC; CDR3 protein: CASSLRQGETQYF
J gene: TRBJ1-1; V gene: TRBV7-8; D gene: TRBD1; clone size: .; CDR3 DNA: TGTGCCAGCAGCTTAGACAGGGGGGGTACTGAAGCTTTCTTT; CDR3 protein: CASSLDRGGTEAFF
J gene: TRBJ2-7; V gene: TRBV15; D gene: .; clone size: .; CDR3 DNA: TGTGCCACCAGCAAGGGGCGGGGCAGCTACGAGCAGTACTTC; CDR3 protein: CATSKGRGSYEQYF
J gene: TRBJ2-3; V gene: TRBV18; D gene: .; clone size: .; CDR3 DNA: TGTGCCAGCTCACCCAGAGGAGATACGCAGTATTTT; CDR3 protein: CASSPRGDTQYF
J gene: TRBJ2-7; V gene: TRBV10-3; D gene: .; clone size: .; CDR3 DNA: TGTGCCATCAACCCCGGAGGGGGAGAACCCTACGAGCAGTACTTC; CDR3 protein: CAINPGGGEPYEQYF
J gene: TRBJ1-1; V gene: TRBV11-2; D gene: .; clone size: .; CDR3 DNA: TGTGCCAGCAGCTTAGTGGGGATCACTGAAGCTTTCTTT; CDR3 protein: CASSLVGITEAFF
J gene: TRBJ2-1; V gene: TRBV20-1; D gene: .; clone size: .; CDR3 DNA: TGCAGTGCAGTTAGGGTTGAGCAGTTCTTC; CDR3 protein: CSAVRVEQFF
J gene: TRBJ2-4; V gene: TRBV19; D gene: TRBD2; clone size: few; CDR3 DNA: TGTGCCAGTAGTCGGACTAGCGGGGTTTCTAAAAACATTCAGTACTTC; CDR3 protein: CASSRTSGVSKNIQYF
J gene: TRBJ1-5; V gene: TRBV18; D gene: .; clone size: .; CDR3 DNA: TGTGCCAGCTCACGCCCCGAACCGGGCAGGTATCAGCCCCAGCATTTT; CDR3 protein: CASSRPEPGRYQPQHF
J gene: TRBJ2-7; V gene: TRBV6-5; D gene: TRBD2; clone size: .; CDR3 DNA: TGTGCCAGCAGTTACCTCACTAGCGGGGGATTCGAGCAGTACTTC; CDR3 protein: CASSYLTSGGFEQYF
J gene: TRBJ2-5; V gene: TRBV5-1; D gene: .; clone size: .; CDR3 DNA: TGCGCCAGCAGCTTGCCTGGGACACTTCAAGAGACCCAGTACTTC; CDR3 protein: CASSLPGTLQETQYF
J gene: TRBJ2-1; V gene: TRBV5-1; D gene: TRBD1; clone size: .; CDR3 DNA: TGCGCCAGCAGCTTGGCGGGACAGAGATACAATGAGCAGTTCTTC; CDR3 protein: CASSLAGQRYNEQFF
J gene: TRBJ1-1; V gene: TRBV6-6; D gene: .; clone size: .; CDR3 DNA: TGTGCCAGCAGTTACCCGTGGTCGGAACAAGAAGCTTTCTTT; CDR3 protein: CASSYPWSEQEAFF
J gene: TRBJ1-2; V gene: TRBV2; D gene: TRBD1; clone size: few; CDR3 DNA: TGTGCCAGCAGGGGACAGGGGGTATTTGGCTACACCTTC; CDR3 protein: CASRGQGVFGYTF
J gene: TRBJ2-5; V gene: TRBV7-9; D gene: TRBD1; clone size: .; CDR3 DNA: TGTGCCAGCAGCAACCGGGACAGACCACAAGAGACCCAGTACTTC; CDR3 protein: CASSNRDRPQETQYF
J gene: TRBJ1-3; V gene: TRBV29-1; D gene: TRBD1; clone size: .; CDR3 DNA: TGCAGCGTAGTAACAGGGGTCTCTGGAAACACCATATATTTT; CDR3 protein: CSVVTGVSGNTIYF
J gene: TRBJ2-1; V gene: TRBV10-2; D gene: .; clone size: .; CDR3 DNA: TGCGCCAGCAAGAGCAGGGTGAGCTCCTACAATGAGCAGTTCTTC; CDR3 protein: CASKSRVSSYNEQFF
J gene: TRBJ1-5; V gene: TRBV6-6; D gene: .; clone size: .; CDR3 DNA: TGTGCCAGCACGACGGGACCAAGCAATCCGCCCCAGCATTTT; CDR3 protein: CASTTGPSNPPQHF
J gene: TRBJ2-7; V gene: TRBV10-1; D gene: .; clone size: .; CDR3 DNA: TGCGCCAGCAGTGAGGCCGGCGAGCAGTACTTC; CDR3 protein: CASSEAGEQYF
J gene: TRBJ2-1; V gene: TRBV15; D gene: .; clone size: few; CDR3 DNA: TGTGCCACCAGCGCTCCAGGGGTGGTCAATGAGCAGTTCTTC; CDR3 protein: CATSAPGVVNEQFF
J gene: TRBJ1-1; V gene: TRBV27; D gene: .; clone size: few; CDR3 DNA: TGTGCCAGCATACGGTACACTGAAGCTTTCTTT; CDR3 protein: CASIRYTEAFF
J gene: TRBJ1-2; V gene: TRBV27; D gene: .; clone size: .; CDR3 DNA: TGTGCCAGCAGTCAAGGGCTTTCCCCTAACTATGGCTACACCTTC; CDR3 protein: CASSQGLSPNYGYTF
J gene: TRBJ2-3; V gene: TRBV14; D gene: TRBD2; clone size: .; CDR3 DNA: TGTGCCAGCAGCCCCGTTGCGGGGGTGGCAGATACGCAGTATTTT; CDR3 protein: CASSPVAGVADTQYF
J gene: TRBJ2-7; V gene: TRBV29-1; D gene: .; clone size: .; CDR3 DNA: TGCAGCGTGGGCCCAGGGGCCTACGAGCAGTACTTC; CDR3 protein: CSVGPGAYEQYF
J gene: TRBJ1-5; V gene: TRBV2; D gene: .; clone size: .; CDR3 DNA: TGTGCCAGCGGGAGGACGGGAGTAAATCAGCCCCAGCATTTT; CDR3 protein: CASGRTGVNQPQHF
J gene: TRBJ2-1; V gene: TRBV2; D gene: TRBD1; clone size: once; CDR3 DNA: TGTGCCAGCAGTGGGGACAGAAATGAGCAGTTCTTC; CDR3 protein: CASSGDRNEQFF
J gene: TRBJ2-5; V gene: TRBV9; D gene: TRBD2; clone size: .; CDR3 DNA: TGTGCCAGCAGCAAACGGGGGGGCCAAGAGACCCAGTACTTC; CDR3 protein: CASSKRGGQETQYF
J gene: TRBJ2-2; V gene: TRBV2; D gene: .; clone size: .; CDR3 DNA: TGTGCCACCGTGCCCCTTTCGCTTAACACCGGGGAGCTGTTTTTT; CDR3 protein: CATVPLSLNTGELFF
J gene: TRBJ1-1; V gene: TRBV30; D gene: .; clone size: .; CDR3 DNA: TGTGCCTGGAGCAGGGGCTATCGAGCTTTCTTT; CDR3 protein: CAWSRGYRAFF
J gene: TRBJ2-1; V gene: TRBV5-6; D gene: .; clone size: once; CDR3 DNA: TGTGCCAGCAGCTGGGGACTCCTTGAGCAGTTCTTC; CDR3 protein: CASSWGLLEQFF
J gene: TRBJ1-1; V gene: TRBV7-9; D gene: TRBD1; clone size: .; CDR3 DNA: TGTGCCAGCAAGGGGACAGGGGAAACTGAAGCTTTCTTT; CDR3 protein: CASKGTGETEAFF
J gene: TRBJ2-7; V gene: TRBV30; D gene: .; clone size: .; CDR3 DNA: TGTGCCTGGGGACTTTTATACCGCTACGAGCAGTACTTC; CDR3 protein: CAWGLLYRYEQYF
J gene: TRBJ2-1; V gene: TRBV10-3; D gene: TRBD1; clone size: .; CDR3 DNA: TGTGCCATCAGTGCCTCAGGGGGCACCTACAATGAGCAGTTCTTC; CDR3 protein: CAISASGGTYNEQFF
J gene: TRBJ2-7; V gene: TRBV5-1; D gene: TRBD1; clone size: .; CDR3 DNA: TGCGCCAGCAGCAACCTCCCGGGACAGGGGGCCTACGAGCAGTACTTC; CDR3 protein: CASSNLPGQGAYEQYF
J gene: TRBJ2-2; V gene: TRBV10-3; D gene: TRBD1; clone size: .; CDR3 DNA: TGTGCCATCCGCGGACAGGGGTCCGGGGAGCTGTTTTTT; CDR3 protein: CAIRGQGSGELFF
J gene: TRBJ2-7; V gene: TRBV9; D gene: TRBD1; clone size: .; CDR3 DNA: TGTGCCAGCAGCGTAGCGGACAGGGGAGACTACGAGCAGTACTTC; CDR3 protein: CASSVADRGDYEQYF
J gene: TRBJ2-2; V gene: TRBV5-1; D gene: .; clone size: .; CDR3 DNA: TGCGCCAGCAGCTTTAGCGTCAGCGGGGAGCTGTTTTTT; CDR3 protein: CASSFSVSGELFF
J gene: TRBJ2-5; V gene: TRBV25-1; D gene: TRBD1; clone size: .; CDR3 DNA: TGTGCCGGACAGGGACAAGAGACCCAGTACTTC; CDR3 protein: CAGQGQETQYF
J gene: TRBJ1-2; V gene: TRBV4-2; D gene: .; clone size: .; CDR3 DNA: TGTGCCAGCAGCCAAGATCCAGGGAACTATGGCTACACCTTC; CDR3 protein: CASSQDPGNYGYTF
J gene: TRBJ1-5; V gene: TRBV28; D gene: TRBD1; clone size: .; CDR3 DNA: TGTGCCAGCCGTTCGGGACAGGGGATTCAGCCCCAGCATTTT; CDR3 protein: CASRSGQGIQPQHF
J gene: TRBJ2-5; V gene: TRBV7-9; D gene: TRBD1; clone size: .; CDR3 DNA: TGTGCCAGCAGCCAATACGACAGGGAGTACTTC; CDR3 protein: CASSQYDREYF
J gene: TRBJ2-5; V gene: TRBV6-6; D gene: .; clone size: .; CDR3 DNA: TGTGCCAGCAGTTATGGGACAATCCCACCGCAAGAGACCCAGTACTTC; CDR3 protein: CASSYGTIPPQETQYF
J gene: TRBJ1-5; V gene: TRBV18; D gene: .; clone size: .; CDR3 DNA: TGTGCCAGCTCACCCCCGGGAAGGGGTCATCAGCCCCAGCATTTT; CDR3 protein: CASSPPGRGHQPQHF
J gene: TRBJ1-5; V gene: TRBV19; D gene: .; clone size: few; CDR3 DNA: TGTGCCAGTAGTGTGGGGTTCGATCAGCCCCAGCATTTT; CDR3 protein: CASSVGFDQPQHF